Given below is one T cell receptor beta chain in context. The entry originates in a study of blood T cell repertoires in COVID-19. Germline loops: CDR1 MDHEN, CDR2 SYDVKM. Trimming took 5 bases from V and 8 from J, leaving 27 bases between them. This CDR3 contains 18 residues. In the source study's methods: It was from reference gene primer amplification that nucleated cell counts were estimated. Clones were sequenced by immunoSEQ multiplex PCR, and TCRdb holds only the in-frame ones, with some missing. That table is the source of V, J and clone size, and D and trimming were worked out from the DNA. The sample lists about 200,000 clones; 81% were seen once.

This TCR derives from a woman in her 50s with acute COVID-19. The genes are TRBV28 and TRBJ1-4, with TRBD1 as a possible D gene (6 bases). The sample taken for sequencing was PBMCs or T cells enriched from blood (not recorded which). CDR3 protein: CASSGRLGERTVPEKLFF. CDR3 bases: TGTGCCAGCAGTGGGCGTCTGGGCGAGAGGACAGTTCCAGAAAAACTGTTTTTT.